The rows below give T cell receptor beta chains drawn from one sample of a study of shared clonotypes between healthy human individuals. Sequenced by immunoSEQ multiplex PCR; TCRdb stores in-frame clones only, minus some. Of about 610,000 clones listed, more than 95% are singletons. The sample consisted of naive CD4+ T cells sorted from blood. The receptor source for this set is a woman in her 30s in good health. The CDR3 runs from the conserved cysteine through the conserved F or W. A D gene is named only where the DNA matches it firmly. Only part of the rows carry a size: once, few, many, or a class if the clone is expanded.

D	V	size	J	CDR3	DNA
-	TRBV23-1	-	TRBJ2-4	CASSQWAANIAKNIQYF	TGCGCCAGCAGTCAATGGGCAGCAAATATAGCCAAAAACATTCAGTACTTC
-	TRBV6-1	-	TRBJ1-5	CASSVLGGAEQPQHF	TGTGCCAGCAGTGTACTGGGGGGCGCGGAGCAGCCCCAGCATTTT
-	TRBV18	-	TRBJ2-2	CASSPPQGRTMYTGELFF	TGTGCCAGCTCACCACCACAGGGGAGGACAATGTACACCGGGGAGCTGTTTTTT
-	TRBV6-5	once	TRBJ1-1	CASSYSGLRENEAFF	TGTGCCAGCAGTTACTCGGGCCTACGGGAAAATGAAGCTTTCTTT
-	TRBV10-1	once	TRBJ2-1	CASSESIYEQFF	TGCGCCAGCAGTGAGTCTATCTATGAGCAGTTCTTC
TRBD2	TRBV28	-	TRBJ2-3	CASQTSGSTDTQYF	TGTGCCAGTCAGACTAGCGGTAGCACAGATACGCAGTATTTT
-	TRBV4-1	-	TRBJ2-1	CASRETGAPTSREQFF	TGCGCCAGCAGGGAGACGGGGGCCCCTACCTCCCGCGAGCAGTTCTTC
-	TRBV4-1	-	TRBJ2-3	CASSRLGTDTQYF	TGCGCCAGCTCCCGACTAGGAACAGATACGCAGTATTTT
-	TRBV18	-	TRBJ1-2	CASSPSSGEVGGYTF	TGTGCCAGCTCACCAAGTTCGGGGGAAGTCGGCGGCTACACCTTC
-	TRBV27	-	TRBJ1-1	CASSLEGLNTEAFF	TGTGCCAGCAGTTTAGAGGGGTTGAACACTGAAGCTTTCTTT
-	TRBV4-1	few	TRBJ1-1	CASSQEAQGEAFF	TGCGCCAGCAGCCAAGAGGCACAGGGAGAAGCTTTCTTT
-	TRBV5-4	-	TRBJ2-5	CASSSAAGAGETQYF	TGTGCCAGCAGCTCCGCTGCGGGGGCAGGAGAGACCCAGTACTTC
-	TRBV5-4	-	TRBJ2-3	CASSPEEIDTQYF	TGTGCCAGCAGCCCGGAGGAAATAGATACGCAGTATTTT
-	TRBV5-6	-	TRBJ2-1	CAGSLARGGYNEQFF	TGTGCCGGCAGCTTGGCCCGGGGCGGGTACAATGAGCAGTTCTTC
TRBD2	TRBV30	-	TRBJ2-2	CAWSWASGRPSGGELFF	TGTGCCTGGAGTTGGGCTAGCGGGAGGCCGTCCGGCGGGGAGCTGTTTTTT
-	TRBV10-3	once	TRBJ2-7	CAISESGRSSYEQYF	TGTGCCATCAGTGAGTCGGGCAGGAGCTCCTACGAGCAGTACTTC
TRBD2	TRBV6-4	-	TRBJ2-3	CASTRGGSDTQYF	TGTGCCAGCACCCGGGGGGGATCAGATACGCAGTATTTT
-	TRBV29-1	-	TRBJ1-1	CSVGTRNTEAFF	TGCAGCGTTGGGACGAGGAACACTGAAGCTTTCTTT
-	TRBV28	-	TRBJ1-5	CASSSTSLVNQPQHF	TGTGCCAGCAGCTCGACCTCCTTGGTCAATCAGCCCCAGCATTTT
-	TRBV30	-	TRBJ1-2	CAWSVLSWGGNGYTF	TGTGCCTGGAGTGTACTGTCTTGGGGGGGCAATGGCTACACCTTC
-	TRBV18	-	TRBJ2-3	CASSPLSDTQYF	TGTGCCAGCTCACCATTGTCAGATACGCAGTATTTT
-	TRBV6-5	-	TRBJ2-3	CASSLRPTDTQYF	TGTGCCAGCAGCCTACGACCTACAGATACGCAGTATTTT
-	TRBV5-4	-	TRBJ2-1	CASSLSGLSYNEQFF	TGTGCCAGCAGCCTCTCGGGCCTATCCTACAATGAGCAGTTCTTC
-	TRBV28	-	TRBJ2-7	CASGGKPYEQYF	TGTGCCAGCGGCGGGAAACCCTACGAGCAGTACTTC
-	TRBV10-3	-	TRBJ2-3	CAISESALDTQYF	TGTGCCATCAGTGAGTCAGCCTTGGATACGCAGTATTTT
-	TRBV28	-	TRBJ1-4	CASSLGGGSSEKLFF	TGTGCCAGCAGTTTGGGGGGCGGGTCAAGTGAAAAACTGTTTTTT
TRBD2	TRBV28	-	TRBJ2-1	CASSSETSGSNKQFF	TGTGCCAGCAGTTCAGAGACTAGCGGGTCTAATAAGCAGTTCTTC
-	TRBV7-9	-	TRBJ1-1	CASSFSDSEAFF	TGTGCCAGCAGCTTCTCTGATTCTGAAGCTTTCTTT
-	TRBV4-1	-	TRBJ1-3	CASSHSTGLSGNTIYF	TGCGCCAGCAGCCATTCGACAGGTCTCTCTGGAAACACCATATATTTT
-	TRBV7-9	-	TRBJ1-4	CASSLGQTVLIRDEKLFF	TGTGCCAGCAGCTTAGGACAGACCGTGCTCATTCGGGATGAAAAACTGTTTTTT
-	TRBV7-3	-	TRBJ2-1	CASSFASGLASEQFF	TGTGCCAGCAGCTTTGCCTCGGGTCTAGCAAGTGAGCAGTTCTTC
-	TRBV7-2	-	TRBJ2-1	CASSFLGQSPSQFF	TGTGCCAGCAGCTTCCTCGGACAGAGTCCGTCGCAGTTCTTC
TRBD1	TRBV10-3	-	TRBJ1-5	CAIRAATGGNNQPQHF	TGTGCCATCAGGGCGGCGACAGGGGGCAACAATCAGCCCCAGCATTTT